Presented here are 30 T cell receptor beta chains from one specimen sequenced in a study of neurological immune-mediated disorders. Using its own MiXCR run on the 5' RACE reads, TCRdb lists one record per CDR3 protein. This table has around 70,000 distinct CDR3 sequences, roughly 5% appearing once. What was sequenced was PBMCs. The receptors here all came from a woman in her 30s with multiple sclerosis.

This clonotype was found many times. The genes are TRBV9 and TRBJ2-1, with 8 bases lining up with TRBD2. V lost 4 bases, J lost 5 bases, and 17 bases stayed unmatched. The germline CDR1 and CDR2 sequences are SGDLS and YYNGEE. CDR3 size: 18 residues. In DNA form, the CDR3 reads TGTGCCAGCAGCCCAAGACCCCCCGGGAGCGGGGGAGACAATGAGCAGTTCTTC. Amino acids: CASSPRPPGSGGDNEQFF.

In its sample, this clonotype was seen many times. V and J are TRBV5-1 and TRBJ2-3; no clear D. With 0 bases removed from V and 2 bases from J, the gap between germline ends came to 7 bases. The length of the CDR3 is 14 residues. The germline CDR1 and CDR2 sequences are SGHRS and YFSETQ. The CDR3 here is CASSLGLPTDTQYF. The CDR3 DNA is TGCGCCAGCAGCTTGGGACTTCCCACAGATACGCAGTATTTT.

This clonotype was seen at least ten times. This chain links TRBV12-3 or TRBV12-4 with TRBJ2-6; D remains ambiguous. Trimming stripped 6 bases from V and 4 bases from J, with 7 bases between. The CDR3 length is 13 residues. The CDR3 protein is CASSGPGANVLTF. The CDR3 nucleotides read TGTGCCAGCAGCGGCCCGGGGGCCAACGTCCTGACTTTC.

This clonotype has at least ten counts. The chain combines TRBV7-6 with TRBJ2-1, with D unresolved. Germline V lookup: CDR1 SGHVS, CDR2 FNYEAQ. The CDR3 is 15 residues long. Trimming shortened V by 1 base and J by 8 bases, and 15 bases separated the two germline ends. In DNA, the CDR3 is TGTGCCAGCAGCTTAGGGGCCGCCCACTCCGATGAGCAGTTCTTC. This encodes CASSLGAAHSDEQFF. Based on the CDR3 plus reference TRBV7-6 and TRBJ2-1, the full variable domain is GAGVSQSPRYKVTKRGQDVALRCDPISGHVSLYWYRQALGQGPEFLTYFNYEAQQDKSGLPNDRFSAERPEGSISTLTIQRTEQRDSAMYRCASSLGAAHSDEQFFGPGTRLTVL.

This clonotype turned up a few times. The chain is built from TRBV20-1 and TRBJ1-4; D remains unclear. This CDR3 is 14 amino acids long. CDR1 and CDR2 (germline): DFQATT, SNEGSKA (reference sequence). The V end lost 6 bases, the J end lost 0 bases, and 11 bases lay between the germline ends. The CDR3 nucleotides read TGCAGTGCCCCTTCTGGGGCAACTAATGAAAAACTGTTTTTT. This sequence encodes CSAPSGATNEKLFF.

On this clonotype: Germline and junction disagree at one end, which may indicate a read error. The rearrangement uses TRBV20-1 and TRBJ1-5; 9 bases agree with TRBD1. CDR1 is DFQATT, CDR2 SNEGSKA, per germline (reference sequence). CDR3 length equals 15 residues. CDR3 residues: CSAISGTGFNQPQNF. CDR3 nucleotide sequence: TGCAGTGCTATCTCCGGGACAGGGTTTAATCAGCCCCAGAATTTT.

This clonotype was counted ten times or more. The rearrangement uses TRBV25-1 and TRBJ1-2; D unresolved. From germline, CDR1 is MGHDK and CDR2 SYGVNS. The V end was cut by 3 bases, the J end by 3 bases, with 11 bases between. The CDR3 has 14 amino acids. In DNA form, the CDR3 reads TGTGCCAGCAGTGACCGCTGGCTGGACTATGGCTACACCTTC. Its protein is CASSDRWLDYGYTF.

This clonotype was seen repeatedly, ten times or more. In nucleotides, the CDR3 is TGTGCCAGCAGTGACGACCAGGGAGGGTATGATGGCTACACCTTC. The encoded protein is CASSDDQGGYDGYTF. The chain links TRBV6-1 to TRBJ1-2, with TRBD1 as a possible D gene (5 bases). The CDR3 contains 15 residues. The germline V gene has CDR1 MNHNS and CDR2 SASEGT. V shed 3 bases and J shed 6 bases, with 17 bases lying between them.

By its share, this clonotype is medium-sized. This rearrangement joins TRBV15 to TRBJ2-5; D remains unclear. Germline CDR1 LNHNV, CDR2 YYDKDF (reference sequence). V lost 6 bases to trimming and J lost 2 bases, with 13 bases between them. The CDR3 sequence is 14 residues long. The CDR3 DNA reads TGTGCCACCAGGAGAACAGAGACACAAGAGACCCAGTACTTC. Protein sequence: CATRRTETQETQYF.

As concerns this clonotype: A single base separates this from a much larger clone, so it may be a read error. This chain links TRBV14 with TRBJ2-1; D may be TRBD1 (5 bases). The germline V and J ends were trimmed by 7 bases and 9 bases, with 16 bases remaining between them. CDR1 is SGHDN, CDR2 FVKESK, per germline. The CDR3 spans 13 residues. The CDR3 is CASTLKGDTEQFF. Here the CDR3 DNA reads TGTGCCAGCACTTTGAAAGGGGATACTGAGCAGTTCTTC.

In its sample, this clonotype was seen many times. J is TRBJ2-1 and V is TRBV12-3 or TRBV12-4; no reliable D call. The CDR3 has 13 amino acids. The V end lost 3 bases, the J end lost 10 bases, and 13 bases lay between the germline ends. Written as DNA, the CDR3 is TGTGCCAGCAGTTTGAATGCAGGTAGCGAGCAGTTCTTC. Protein sequence: CASSLNAGSEQFF.

J is TRBJ2-2 and V is TRBV5-6; 8 bases are a match to TRBD2. The CDR3 runs 14 residues. The trim removed 4 bases at V and 5 bases at J, leaving 4 bases unmatched. Germline CDR1 and CDR2: SGHDT and YYEEEE. CDR3 residues: CASSPGLGTGELFF. Here the CDR3 DNA reads TGTGCCAGCAGCCCGGGACTAGGAACCGGGGAGCTGTTTTTT.

This clonotype was seen repeatedly, ten times or more. The V and J genes are TRBV28 and TRBJ1-5; 8 bases align to TRBD1. This CDR3 is built from 14 residues. Germline V gives CDR1 MDHEN, CDR2 SYDVKM. Trimming at V came to 5 bases and at J to 5 bases, leaving 5 bases not matched to a gene. The DNA for the CDR3 is TGTGCCAGCAGTCCCCGGACAGGGTATCAGCCCCAGCATTTT. Protein product: CASSPRTGYQPQHF.

Many counts were recorded for this clonotype. V usage is TRBV20-1 and J usage is TRBJ1-2; D possibly corresponds to TRBD1 (5 bases). V was pared by 6 bases and J by 0 bases, with 11 bases between. Germline assignment: CDR1 DFQATT and CDR2 SNEGSKA (reference sequence). The CDR3 is 13 residues long. This chain's CDR3 is CSAEGIANYGYTF. In nucleotides, the CDR3 is TGCAGTGCAGAGGGGATAGCTAACTATGGCTACACCTTC.

This clonotype was observed at least ten times. The rearrangement joins TRBV20-1 to TRBJ1-1; D ambiguous. Germline CDR1 DFQATT, CDR2 SNEGSKA (reference sequence). Trimming cost V 5 bases and J 2 bases, with 9 bases left between them. The CDR3 runs 12 residues. The CDR3 DNA reads TGCAGTGCTCCCCAACCTAACACTGAAGCTTTCTTT. It yields the protein CSAPQPNTEAFF.

This clonotype was recorded at least ten times. The rearrangement joins TRBV5-1 to TRBJ1-4; the D is unclear. The CDR3 covers 14 residues. V lost 2 bases and J 8 bases, leaving 13 bases between the germline ends. Germline-derived CDR1 and CDR2 are SGHRS and YFSETQ. For the CDR3, the DNA is TGCGCCAGCAGCTTCAATCGCGCGGAGGAAAAACTGTTTTTT. The encoded protein is CASSFNRAEEKLFF.

This clonotype showed up just a few times. The V and J genes are TRBV9 and TRBJ2-2; TRBD2 is a possible D gene (5 bases). Deletions cut 4 bases from V and 5 bases from J, with 12 bases between. CDR1 and CDR2 (germline): SGDLS, YYNGEE. This CDR3 spans 14 amino acids. The CDR3 here is CASSLDTSTGELFF. Here the CDR3 DNA reads TGTGCCAGCAGCCTGGATACTAGTACCGGGGAGCTGTTTTTT. Supplemented by reference TRBV9 and TRBJ2-2, the full variable domain reads DSGVTQTPKHLITATGQRVTLRCSPRSGDLSVYWYQQSLDQGLQFLIQYYNGEERAKGNILERFSAQQFPDLHSELNLSSLELGDSALYFCASSLDTSTGELFFGEGSRLTVL.

This clonotype came up many times. The chain uses TRBV10-1 and TRBJ2-2; D is unresolved. In germline, CDR1 is WNHNN, CDR2 SYGVQD (reference sequence). The CDR3 loop spans 15 amino acids. V was shortened by 3 bases and J by 1 base, with 9 bases between the two germline ends. CDR3 amino acids: CASSESQWNTGELFF. The CDR3 nucleotides read TGCGCCAGCAGTGAAAGTCAATGGAACACCGGGGAGCTGTTTTTT.

This clonotype was detected ten times or more. The chain uses TRBV6-1 and TRBJ1-2, with D unclear. CDR1 is MNHNS, CDR2 SASEGT, per germline. V lost 0 bases, J lost 7 bases, and 9 bases lay in between. The length of the CDR3 is 13 residues. DNA of the CDR3: TGTGCCAGCAGTGAAGCACACCGGGGTGGCTACACCTTC. Its translation: CASSEAHRGGYTF.

This clonotype has a count of ten or more. The V gene is TRBV18, the J gene TRBJ2-1; possible D gene TRBD2, 5 bases. The CDR3 has 14 residues. V lost 3 bases, J lost 8 bases, and 14 bases lay in between. CDR1 is KGHSH and CDR2 is LQKENI in the germline V gene. CDR3 sequence (DNA): TGTGCCAGCTCACCGCGTCCGCGGGCCGATGAGCAGTTCTTC. This sequence encodes CASSPRPRADEQFF.

This clonotype was picked up a small number of times. The chain has TRBV14 and TRBJ2-7; D is uncertain. The length of the CDR3 is 13 residues. Germline V gene sequence: CDR1 SGHDN, CDR2 FVKESK. V shed 0 bases and J shed 9 bases, with 12 bases lying between them. The DNA for the CDR3 is TGTGCCAGCAGCCAAGAAACCGGGCGGCTGCAGTACTTC. Translating it yields CASSQETGRLQYF.

This clonotype was observed at least ten times. The gene calls are TRBV7-7 and TRBJ1-1; D is ambiguous. The CDR3 has 11 residues. CDR1 and CDR2 (germline): SSHAT, FNYEAQ (reference sequence). CDR3 residues: CAILPRAEAFF. CDR3 sequence (DNA): TGTGCTATTCTCCCTCGGGCAGAAGCTTTCTTT.

In this sample, this clonotype turned up a few times. The chain has TRBV18 and TRBJ2-3; D uncertain. Germline values: CDR1 KGHSH, CDR2 LQKENI. Trimming shortened V by 0 bases and J by 3 bases, and 4 bases separated the two germline ends. This CDR3 comprises 13 residues. The chain's CDR3 is CASSPPMTDTQYF. For the CDR3, the DNA is TGTGCCAGCTCACCACCAATGACAGATACGCAGTATTTT.

The chain combines TRBV5-1 with TRBJ1-4; the match to TRBD1 covers 9 bases. There are 16 residues in the CDR3. V dropped 4 bases and J dropped 5; count of bases not matched to a gene: 9. The germline gives CDR1 SGHRS, CDR2 YFSETQ. CDR3 residues: CASSPFNTGGNEKLFF. In nucleotides, the CDR3 is TGCGCCAGCAGCCCGTTTAATACAGGGGGCAATGAAAAACTGTTTTTT.

The sample holds many counts of this clonotype. This chain joins TRBV12-3 or TRBV12-4 and TRBJ2-3; D may correspond to TRBD1 or TRBD2 (5 bases each). V shed 7 bases and J shed 6 bases, with 14 bases lying between them. The CDR3 has 13 amino acids. CDR3 amino acids: CASNSRGGDTQYF. CDR3 DNA sequence: TGTGCCAGCAACTCGAGGGGTGGTGATACGCAGTATTTT.

This clonotype has a count of ten or more. CDR3 residues: CASRGQSSYNEQFF. In nucleotides, the CDR3 is TGCGCCAGCAGGGGACAGAGCTCCTACAATGAGCAGTTCTTC. The V gene is TRBV5-1, the J gene TRBJ2-1, with 7 bases matching TRBD1. Germline CDR1 SGHRS, CDR2 YFSETQ. This CDR3 region has 14 residues. V gave up 5 bases and J gave up 0 bases; unmatched junction bases: 2.

This clonotype was recorded many times. The J gene is TRBJ2-7, the V gene TRBV5-1; either TRBD1 or TRBD2 may fit D (6 bases each). Trimming removed 6 bases at V and 2 bases at J, with 15 bases between. The CDR3 spans 14 residues. The germline V gene has CDR1 SGHRS and CDR2 YFSETQ. As DNA, the CDR3 is TGCGCCAGCACCCAAGGGGGGTCCCCCTACGAGCAGTACTTC. The encoded protein is CASTQGGSPYEQYF.

This clonotype was seen at least ten times. The chain uses TRBV7-9 and TRBJ2-2; D call uncertain. The CDR3 has 10 amino acids. Trimming cost V 4 bases and J 10 bases, with 4 bases left between them. Germline CDR1 is SEHNR and CDR2 is FQNEAQ (reference sequence). The CDR3 region has the DNA TGTGCCAGCAGCTCGGAGGAGCTGTTTTTT. This translates into CASSSEELFF.

This clonotype was counted ten times or more. The chain employs TRBV20-1 and TRBJ2-7; D tentatively reads TRBD1 or TRBD2 (5 bases each). CDR1 and CDR2 from the germline V gene are DFQATT and SNEGSKA (reference sequence). The CDR3 is 16 residues long. Trimming pared 3 bases from V and 2 bases from J, leaving 20 bases between. CDR3 region: CSASGPGTGRTYEQYF. CDR3 bases: TGCAGTGCTAGTGGGCCTGGGACCGGGCGCACCTACGAGCAGTACTTC.

This clonotype was observed many times. The chain links TRBV7-9 to TRBJ1-2, with 11 bases lining up with TRBD1. There are 16 residues in the CDR3. Looked up from germline, CDR1 is SEHNR and CDR2 is FQNEAQ (reference sequence). Trimming cost V 3 bases and J 7 bases; bases outside gene matches: 10. The CDR3 protein is CASSFPSMDRGLGYTF. In nucleotides, the CDR3 is TGTGCCAGCAGCTTCCCGAGCATGGACAGGGGGCTTGGCTACACCTTC.